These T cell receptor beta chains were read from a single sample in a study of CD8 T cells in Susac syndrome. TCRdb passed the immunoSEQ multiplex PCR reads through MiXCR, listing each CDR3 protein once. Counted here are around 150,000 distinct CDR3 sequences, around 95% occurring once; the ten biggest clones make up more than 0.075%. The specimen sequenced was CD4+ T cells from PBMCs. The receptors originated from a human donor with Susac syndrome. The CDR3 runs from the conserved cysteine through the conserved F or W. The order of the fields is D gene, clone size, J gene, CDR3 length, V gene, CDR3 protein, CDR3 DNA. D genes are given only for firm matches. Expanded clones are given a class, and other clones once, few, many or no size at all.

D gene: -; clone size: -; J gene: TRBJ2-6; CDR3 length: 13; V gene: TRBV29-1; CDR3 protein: CSFRESGANVLTF; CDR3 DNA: TGCAGCTTTCGGGAGTCTGGGGCCAACGTCCTGACTTTC
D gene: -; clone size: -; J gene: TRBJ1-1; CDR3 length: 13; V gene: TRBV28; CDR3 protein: CASEDPGPRGAFF; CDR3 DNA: TGTGCCAGCGAAGATCCGGGTCCCCGAGGAGCTTTCTTT
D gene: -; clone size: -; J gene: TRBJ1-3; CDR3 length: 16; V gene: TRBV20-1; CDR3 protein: CSARFPRVESGNTIYF; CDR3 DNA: TGCAGTGCTAGATTCCCCAGAGTGGAGTCTGGAAACACCATATATTTT
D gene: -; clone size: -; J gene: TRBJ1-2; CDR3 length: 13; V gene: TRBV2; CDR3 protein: CASMPDSPYGYTF; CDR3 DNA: TGTGCCAGCATGCCGGACAGTCCCTATGGCTACACCTTC
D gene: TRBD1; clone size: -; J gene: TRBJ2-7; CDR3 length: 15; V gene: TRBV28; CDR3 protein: CASSLPGTGTYEQYF; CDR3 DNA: TGTGCCAGCAGTTTACCCGGGACAGGGACCTACGAGCAGTACTTC
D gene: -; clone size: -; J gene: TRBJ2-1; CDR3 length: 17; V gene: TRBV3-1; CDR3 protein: CASSHGRSYTSYNEQFF; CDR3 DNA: TGTGCCAGCAGCCACGGACGGTCTTACACCTCCTACAATGAGCAGTTCTTC
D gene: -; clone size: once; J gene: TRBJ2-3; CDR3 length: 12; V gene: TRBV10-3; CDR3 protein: CAIGPGGDTQYF; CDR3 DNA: TGTGCCATCGGGCCCGGTGGAGATACGCAGTATTTT
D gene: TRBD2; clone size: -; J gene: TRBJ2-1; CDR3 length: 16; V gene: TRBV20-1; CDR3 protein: CSAPYTSGLTYNEQFF; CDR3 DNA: TGCAGTGCGCCGTATACTAGCGGACTCACCTACAATGAGCAGTTCTTC
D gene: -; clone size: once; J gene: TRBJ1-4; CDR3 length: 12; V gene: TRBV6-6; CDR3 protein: CASQSTKKKLFF; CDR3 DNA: TGTGCCAGCCAAAGTACGAAGAAAAAACTGTTTTTT
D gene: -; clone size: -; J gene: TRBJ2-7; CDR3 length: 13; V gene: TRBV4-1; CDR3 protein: CASSPQGSYEQYF; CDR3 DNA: TGCGCCAGCAGCCCCCAGGGGTCCTACGAGCAGTACTTC
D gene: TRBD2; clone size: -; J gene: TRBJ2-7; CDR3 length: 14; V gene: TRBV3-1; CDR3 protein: CASSQGTSGYEQYF; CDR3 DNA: TGTGCCAGCAGCCAAGGGACTAGCGGCTACGAGCAGTACTTC
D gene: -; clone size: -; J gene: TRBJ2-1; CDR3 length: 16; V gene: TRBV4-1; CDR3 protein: CASSQVAGPAYNEQFF; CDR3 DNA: TGCGCCAGCAGCCAGGTTGCGGGCCCGGCCTACAATGAGCAGTTCTTC
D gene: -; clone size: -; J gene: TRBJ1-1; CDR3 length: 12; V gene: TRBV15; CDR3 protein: CATSRENTEAFF; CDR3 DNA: TGTGCCACCAGCAGAGAAAACACTGAAGCTTTCTTT
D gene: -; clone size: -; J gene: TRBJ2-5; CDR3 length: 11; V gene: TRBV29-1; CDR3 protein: CSVLVGETQYF; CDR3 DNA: TGCAGCGTCTTAGTGGGAGAGACCCAGTACTTC
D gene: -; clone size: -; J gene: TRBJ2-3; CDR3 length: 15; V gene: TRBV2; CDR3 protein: CASRGRRGSTDTQYF; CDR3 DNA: TGTGCCAGCAGAGGCCGACGGGGAAGCACAGATACGCAGTATTTT
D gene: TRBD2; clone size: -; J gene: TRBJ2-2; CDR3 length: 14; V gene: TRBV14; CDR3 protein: CASSQVGLASELFF; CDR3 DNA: TGTGCCAGCAGCCAAGTGGGACTAGCATCGGAGCTGTTTTTT
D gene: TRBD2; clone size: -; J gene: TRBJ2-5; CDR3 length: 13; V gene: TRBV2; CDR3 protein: CALAGPTQETQYF; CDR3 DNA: TGTGCCCTAGCGGGACCTACTCAAGAGACCCAGTACTTC
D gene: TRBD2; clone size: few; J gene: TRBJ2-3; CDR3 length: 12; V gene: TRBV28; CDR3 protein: CASREGGDTQYF; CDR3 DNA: TGTGCCAGCCGGGAGGGAGGAGATACGCAGTATTTT
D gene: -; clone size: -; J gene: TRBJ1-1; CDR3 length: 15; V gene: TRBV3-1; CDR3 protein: CASRQTGPLNTEAFF; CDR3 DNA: TGTGCCAGCAGACAGACGGGACCGCTGAACACTGAAGCTTTCTTT
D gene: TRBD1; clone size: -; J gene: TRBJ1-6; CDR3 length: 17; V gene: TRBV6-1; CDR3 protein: CASSDRDRGLQYSPLHF; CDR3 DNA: TGTGCCAGCAGTGACCGGGACAGGGGGTTGCAGTATTCACCCCTCCACTTT
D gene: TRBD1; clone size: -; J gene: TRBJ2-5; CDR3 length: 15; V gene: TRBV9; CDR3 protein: CASSGGQGARETQYF; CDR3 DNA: TGTGCCAGCAGCGGAGGACAGGGGGCTCGGGAGACCCAGTACTTC
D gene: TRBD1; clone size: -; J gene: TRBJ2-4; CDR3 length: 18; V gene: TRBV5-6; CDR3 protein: CASSLETGASLAKNIQYF; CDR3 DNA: TGTGCCAGCAGCCTGGAGACAGGGGCTTCCTTAGCCAAAAACATTCAGTACTTC
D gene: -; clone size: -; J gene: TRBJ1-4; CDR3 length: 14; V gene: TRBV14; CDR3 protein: CASSPYWADEKLFF; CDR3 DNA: TGTGCCAGCAGCCCATATTGGGCGGATGAAAAACTGTTTTTT
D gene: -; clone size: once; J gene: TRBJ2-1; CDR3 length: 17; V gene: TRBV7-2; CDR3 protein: CASSAQGPARSYNEQFF; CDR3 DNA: TGTGCCAGCAGCGCACAAGGCCCGGCTAGGTCCTACAATGAGCAGTTCTTC
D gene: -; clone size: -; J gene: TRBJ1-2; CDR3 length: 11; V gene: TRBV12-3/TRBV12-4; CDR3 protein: CASSFNYGYTF; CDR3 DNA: TGTGCCAGCAGTTTCAACTATGGCTACACCTTC
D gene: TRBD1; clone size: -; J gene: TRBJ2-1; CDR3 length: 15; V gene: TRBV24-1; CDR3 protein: CATSDGGQGSGEQFF; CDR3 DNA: TGTGCCACCAGTGATGGGGGACAGGGGAGTGGTGAGCAGTTCTTC
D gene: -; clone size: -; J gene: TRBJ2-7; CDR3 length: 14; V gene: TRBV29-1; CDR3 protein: CSAWGAGGSYEQYF; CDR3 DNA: TGCAGCGCGTGGGGAGCAGGCGGCTCCTACGAGCAGTACTTC
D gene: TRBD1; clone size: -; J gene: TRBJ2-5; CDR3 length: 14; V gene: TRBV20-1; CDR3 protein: CSAVPGTGIETQYF; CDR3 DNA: TGCAGTGCTGTCCCCGGGACAGGGATAGAGACCCAGTACTTC
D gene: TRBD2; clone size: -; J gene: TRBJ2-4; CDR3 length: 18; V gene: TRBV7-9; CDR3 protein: CASSPTGTSGSPKNIQYF; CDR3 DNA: TGTGCCAGCAGCCCTACCGGGACTAGCGGGAGTCCCAAAAACATTCAGTACTTC
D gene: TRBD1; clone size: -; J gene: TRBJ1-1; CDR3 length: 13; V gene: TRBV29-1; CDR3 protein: CSVAGQGVTEAFF; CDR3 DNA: TGCAGCGTCGCGGGACAGGGCGTAACTGAAGCTTTCTTT
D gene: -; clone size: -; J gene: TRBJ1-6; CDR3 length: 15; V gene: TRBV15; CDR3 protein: CATSRDNSYNSPLHF; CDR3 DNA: TGTGCCACCAGCAGGGATAACTCCTATAATTCACCCCTCCACTTT